This record concerns one TCR beta chain sequence. The data were taken from a study of T-cell reconstitution after alpha-beta-depleted transplantation in children. TCRbeta library preparation incorporated unique molecular identifiers. A single record per CDR3 protein comes from TCRdb applying MiXCR to the PCR reads. The sample has hundreds of thousands of distinct CDR3 sequences; over 10% are singletons. Material: PBMCs, mostly from graft donor cells, obtained 360 days after TCRalphabeta/CD19-depleted stem cell transplant. The origin of this receptor is a male patient younger than 18 who had a stem cell transplant for acute myeloid leukemia, so the T cells may come from the graft donor.

The CDR3 is CASSEGQLDKNIQYF. DNA of the CDR3: TGTGCCAGCAGCGAGGGACAGTTGGACAAAAACATTCAGTACTTC. V is TRBV7-9 and J is TRBJ2-4, with 7 bases fitting TRBD1. The length of the CDR3 is 15 residues. The V gene end was trimmed by 5 bases and the J gene end by 3 bases; junction bases not matched to a gene: 7. Germline V gene lookup returns CDR1 SEHNR and CDR2 FQNEAQ (reference sequence).